Shown below are 23 T cell receptor beta chains from a single sample sequenced in a study of identical twins. Each CDR3 protein is one row after TCRdb ran MiXCR on the 5' RACE reads. The profile shows around 670,000 distinct CDR3 sequences, around 5.7% of them singletons. Sequencing was carried out using naive T cells sorted from blood. The receptors here all came from a man younger than 30 in good health.

In regard to this clonotype: It may be a read error: a sequence one base away is much more abundant. The chain carries TRBV6-5 and TRBJ2-2, with D possibly matching TRBD2 (6 bases). V was clipped by 0 bases and J by 3 bases, with 11 bases between them. Per germline, CDR1 MNHEY and CDR2 SVGAGI. The CDR3 has 16 residues. The CDR3 nucleotides read TGTGCCAGCAGTTACTCTGGGGGGTCTGACACCGGGGAGCTGTTTTTT. Translation: CASSYSGGSDTGELFF.

This clonotype was counted a few times. The V call is TRBV7-9, the J call TRBJ2-5, with D possibly matching TRBD2 (5 bases). The CDR3 loop spans 13 amino acids. Germline loops: CDR1 SEHNR, CDR2 FQNEAQ (reference sequence). With 5 bases removed from V and 5 bases from J, the gap between germline ends came to 12 bases. The CDR3 here is CASSPWTSETQYF. The CDR3 DNA follows: TGTGCCAGCAGCCCATGGACTTCGGAGACCCAGTACTTC.

This clonotype has only a few counts. V usage is TRBV20-1 and J usage is TRBJ1-5; possibly TRBD1 for D (6 bases). Per germline, CDR1 DFQATT and CDR2 SNEGSKA (reference sequence). The CDR3 runs 13 residues. CDR3 sequence reads: CSAGGASNQPQHF. The CDR3, as DNA: TGCAGCGCTGGGGGGGCTAGCAATCAGCCCCAGCATTTT.

This clonotype was seen only a few times. V gene TRBV27 combines with J gene TRBJ1-2, with 10 bases that match TRBD1. Germline CDR1 and CDR2: MNHEY and SMNVEV (reference sequence). The CDR3 sequence is 17 residues long. Trimming cost V 5 bases and J 0 bases; bases outside gene matches: 9. The CDR3 region has the DNA TGTGCCAGCAGTAAGACAGGGGGCGAGATAGCTAACTATGGCTACACCTTC. Amino acid sequence: CASSKTGGEIANYGYTF.

This clonotype came up many times. Written as DNA, the CDR3 is TGTGCCAGCAGTAAGAATAATGAGCAGTTCTTC. It translates to CASSKNNEQFF. The gene calls are TRBV28 and TRBJ2-1, with D uncertain. The V gene lost 5 bases and the J gene lost 7 bases, with 6 bases spanning the gap. This CDR3 comprises 11 residues. From germline, CDR1 is MDHEN and CDR2 SYDVKM.

Only a few counts were recorded for this clonotype. This chain connects TRBV20-1 to TRBJ2-7; 9 positions agree with TRBD2. V trimming: 3 bases; J trimming: 4 bases; junction bases outside the gene matches: 4. The CDR3 loop spans 13 amino acids. CDR1 is DFQATT, CDR2 SNEGSKA, per germline (reference sequence). CDR3 amino acids: CSARTSGDYEQYF. In nucleotides, the CDR3 is TGCAGTGCTAGGACTAGCGGCGATTACGAGCAGTACTTC.

This clonotype was found a few times. The chain joins TRBV5-1 to TRBJ1-3; no firm D call. Trimming stripped 2 bases from V and 8 bases from J, with 17 bases between. This CDR3 has 15 amino acids. Germline V gene sequence: CDR1 SGHRS, CDR2 YFSETQ. The CDR3 DNA follows: TGCGCCAGCAGCTTCGGACGGGCTAGCGGGGACACCATATATTTT. This codes for CASSFGRASGDTIYF.

This clonotype was counted at least ten times. V and J are TRBV5-6 and TRBJ2-7; D is possibly TRBD1 (6 bases). Between the trimmed V and J ends, which lost 0 bases and 3 bases, there was a span of 10 bases. Per the germline V gene, CDR1 is SGHDT and CDR2 is YYEEEE. The length of the CDR3 is 14 residues. CDR3 sequence reads: CASSLAGQIYEQYV. The DNA for the CDR3 is TGTGCCAGCAGCTTGGCAGGACAGATCTACGAGCAGTACGTC.

This clonotype turned up a few times. The V and J genes are TRBV7-8 and TRBJ2-1; perhaps TRBD2 as D (6 bases). V shed 5 bases and J shed 4 bases, with 15 bases lying between them. CDR3 length: 15 amino acids. The germline gives CDR1 SGHVS, CDR2 FQNEAQ. The CDR3 sequence: CASSPLRDLYNEQFF. CDR3 in DNA: TGTGCCAGCAGCCCCCTGCGGGACTTGTACAATGAGCAGTTCTTC.

This clonotype was observed at least ten times. The V gene is TRBV29-1, the J gene TRBJ2-2, with TRBD1 identical over 10 bases. This CDR3 has 14 residues. V shed 7 bases, J shed 3 bases, and the junction held 5 bases outside the gene matches. CDR1 is SQVTM, CDR2 ANQGSEA, per germline. The CDR3 DNA is TGCAGCGGGAGACAGGGGGCAGACACCGGGGAGCTGTTTTTT. Encoded protein: CSGRQGADTGELFF.

In this sample, this clonotype turned up a few times. The V gene is TRBV19, the J gene TRBJ2-1; TRBD2 might be the D (7 bases). There are 13 residues in the CDR3. V was clipped by 7 bases and J by 7 bases, with 14 bases between them. The germline V gene has CDR1 LNHDA and CDR2 SQIVND (reference sequence). CDR3 sequence: CASNREGLNEQFF. Written as DNA, the CDR3 is TGTGCCAGTAACAGGGAGGGTTTAAATGAGCAGTTCTTC.

CDR3 coding DNA: TGTGCCATCAGTGAGTCGAGGGGGCTGACAGATACGCAGTATTTT. It encodes CAISESRGLTDTQYF. V gene TRBV10-3 combines with J gene TRBJ2-3; 7 positions match TRBD1. Germline V CDR1 and CDR2: ENHRY, SYGVKD. The CDR3 totals 15 residues. V gave up 0 bases and J gave up 3 bases; unmatched junction bases: 3.

This clonotype came up many times. The rearrangement uses TRBV20-1 and TRBJ2-4, with D possibly matching TRBD2 (5 bases). The length of the CDR3 is 17 residues. CDR1 is DFQATT and CDR2 is SNEGSKA in the germline V gene (reference sequence). Trimming shortened V by 3 bases and J by 2 bases, and 20 bases separated the two germline ends. CDR3: CSARVVNLRETKNIQYF. In DNA form, the CDR3 reads TGCAGTGCTAGGGTGGTTAACTTAAGGGAGACCAAAAACATTCAGTACTTC.

This clonotype came up many times. The chain couples TRBV24-1 to TRBJ2-1, with D possibly being TRBD2 (5 bases). The CDR3 runs to 16 residues. Germline V lookup: CDR1 KGHDR, CDR2 SFDVKD. Trimming took off 8 bases at V and 8 bases at J, with 24 bases between the two ends. The CDR3 loop reads CATITGGQVRGDEQFF. Here the CDR3 DNA reads TGTGCCACCATAACCGGAGGCCAGGTCCGTGGGGATGAGCAGTTCTTC.

The V gene is TRBV14, the J gene TRBJ2-7, with TRBD1 matching 7 bases. CDR3 length: 14 residues. The trim removed 4 bases at V and 2 bases at J, leaving 5 bases unmatched. Germline V CDR1 and CDR2: SGHDN, FVKESK. Here the CDR3 DNA reads TGTGCCAGCAGCCCCAGGGGGTCGGCCTACGAGCAGTACTTC. It is translated as CASSPRGSAYEQYF. The entire variable domain, with the rest obtained from reference TRBV14 and TRBJ2-7, is as follows: EAGVTQFPSHSVIEKGQTVTLRCDPISGHDNLYWYRRVMGKEIKFLLHFVKESKQDESGMPNNRFLAERTGGTYSTLKVQPAELEDSGVYFCASSPRGSAYEQYFGPGTRLTVT.

This clonotype showed up just a few times. V gene TRBV2 combines with J gene TRBJ2-3; D gene unclear. Trimming shortened V by 7 bases and J by 0 bases, and 11 bases separated the two germline ends. In germline, CDR1 is SNHLY, CDR2 FYNNEI. CDR3 length: 14 residues. CDR3 DNA sequence: TGTGCCAGCAACCCCTTGGCCAGCACAGATACGCAGTATTTT. Residues: CASNPLASTDTQYF.

In this sample, this clonotype turned up many times. The J gene is TRBJ2-1, the V gene TRBV6-6, with D possibly being TRBD2 (5 bases). The germline V gene has CDR1 MNHNY and CDR2 SVGAGI (reference sequence). V was clipped by 7 bases and J by 8 bases, with 9 bases between them. There are 11 residues in the CDR3. The CDR3 DNA is TGTGCCAGCATCCACGGGGATGAGCAGTTCTTC. The encoded protein is CASIHGDEQFF.

This clonotype was observed many times. The chain employs TRBV28 and TRBJ1-1, with D perhaps matching TRBD1 (6 bases). Germline CDR1 is MDHEN and CDR2 is SYDVKM. Trimming left V 6 bases short and J 6 bases short, with 11 bases between. This CDR3 has 12 amino acids. The CDR3 is CASSSGTSEAFF. The CDR3, as DNA: TGTGCCAGCAGCTCCGGGACATCTGAAGCTTTCTTT.

This clonotype turned up a few times. The CDR3: CASSIPGQSYSGAQYF. CDR3 DNA: TGTGCCAGCAGTATTCCGGGACAGTCTTATTCCGGGGCGCAGTATTTT. The gene calls are TRBV6-1 and TRBJ2-3; 7 bases fit TRBD1. The CDR3 has 16 amino acids. Germline loops: CDR1 MNHNS, CDR2 SASEGT. The trim removed 5 bases at V and 10 bases at J, leaving 18 bases unmatched.

At least ten counts were recorded for this clonotype. The chain joins TRBV4-1 to TRBJ2-1, with TRBD2 matching 7 bases. The CDR3 is 14 residues long. V lost 0 bases to trimming and J lost 7 bases; unmatched junction nucleotides: 3. Germline V CDR1 and CDR2: MGHRA, YSYEKL. This chain's CDR3 is CASSQDVSGNEQFF. The DNA of the CDR3 is TGCGCCAGCAGCCAAGATGTTAGCGGGAATGAGCAGTTCTTC.

There are many counts of this clonotype. This sequence joins TRBV5-1 and TRBJ2-1; D not certain. V was clipped by 5 bases and J by 2 bases, with 17 bases between them. The CDR3 spans 16 residues. Per the germline V gene, CDR1 is SGHRS and CDR2 is YFSETQ. The CDR3 loop reads CASSPTGQITYNEQFF. The CDR3 coding sequence is TGCGCCAGCAGTCCGACCGGCCAGATAACCTACAATGAGCAGTTCTTC.

The sample holds many counts of this clonotype. The gene calls are TRBV12-3 or TRBV12-4 and TRBJ2-3, with D tentatively TRBD2 (6 bases). This CDR3 has 14 residues. V lost 9 bases and J 5 bases, leaving 18 bases between the germline ends. The CDR3 region is CASWDSPSQDTQYF. The CDR3 nucleotides are TGTGCCAGTTGGGACTCACCCTCGCAAGATACGCAGTATTTT.

This clonotype was detected many times. The V call is TRBV20-1, the J call TRBJ1-5; TRBD1 matches 9 bases. Germline CDR1 is DFQATT and CDR2 is SNEGSKA (reference sequence). This CDR3 has 15 amino acids. V lost 0 bases, J lost 6 bases, and 6 bases stayed unmatched. This CDR3 reads CSARDRDRETQPQHF. CDR3 nucleotides: TGCAGTGCTAGAGACCGGGACAGGGAAACTCAGCCCCAGCATTTT.